This T cell receptor (beta chain) is from a study of blood T cells in healthy people across ages (dated by TCRdb to between 2015 and 2017). In terms of the full investigation: In model experiments, template switching captured roughly one uniquely barcoded TCR beta cDNA molecule for every two T cells. Age-related changes in TCR beta repertoire diversity were measured in the study by deep sequencing normalized with unique cDNA molecular identifiers. Donors were grouped into four age groups: young (average approximately 16 years), middle-aged (under 40), aged (62) and long-lived (about 82). Donors of different ages were randomly distributed across sequencing lanes to avoid experimental bias. The study analyzed two additional independent replicas of 1 million unique cDNA reads from the same blood draw for two donors, one aged 18 to 29 and one aged 80 or older. What the work shows at the level of the full study, not this receptor alone: Compared with the aged group, the long-lived group had more naive CD4+ T cells, fewer expanded clones and increased TCR diversity, suggesting age selection. There was a strong correlation between observed TCR beta diversity and the percentage of naive T cells measured by flow cytometry. Because profiling used bulk unsorted PBMCs, naive and antigen-experienced compartments could not be compared conclusively. Donor CMV infection status was unknown, potentially confounding age-related changes in expanded clonotypes. Observed TCR beta diversity per million T cells fell roughly linearly with age, and a significant reduction was already apparent by age around 36. Estimates of total diversity based on one million sequenced T cells were regarded as lower bounds and as underestimates.

Points on this clonotype: Its recognized antigen is unknown. Base qualities are not provided; no much larger clone lies one nucleotide away.

Systemically healthy Caucasian individuals from Russia, some 36 in total and aged about 6 to 90 years, were included as donors. Roughly 9.5 milliliters of peripheral blood were drawn from each donor into EDTA-treated Vacutainer tubes. PBMCs were isolated by Ficoll-Paque density-gradient centrifugation, with at least 7 million obtained per sample. Trizol reagent was used to extract total RNA from PBMCs, with at least 6 micrograms per sample. For every donor, flow cytometry on a PBMC aliquot measured the percentage of naive CD45RAhigh/CD27high T cells. Libraries were made using 5' RACE. The sequencer was an Illumina HiSeq 2500. The second PCR ran for roughly 7 to 11 cycles and used a J-beta primer mix along with a sample-barcoded 5' primer. A unique molecular identifier was introduced onto each TCR beta cDNA molecule by a template-switch 5' adaptor carrying 12 random nucleotides. At least 2.5 million CDR3-containing paired-end reads were obtained from each sample. First-strand cDNA synthesis was performed from all RNA using the Mint cDNA synthesis kit, with priming by a TRBC-specific oligonucleotide. All cDNA was treated with uracil-DNA glycosylase and then went through a first 18-cycle PCR with the universal primers M1SS and BC2_uni_R. The authors' pipeline ran thus. For normalization, 1 million high-quality reads were randomly selected from each sample, with every read carrying a distinct molecular identifier. Reads sharing molecular identifiers were discarded rather than binned into consensus sequences. CDR3 identification, clonotype clustering and error correction used MiTCR with a Q25 quality threshold and the strictest error-elimination algorithm. A nonparametric unseen species model with Euler transformation was used to estimate a lower bound on total TCR beta diversity. The public reads were reprocessed in TCRdb via fastp at Q25 and MiXCR, keeping in-frame beta chains. Every CDR3 protein is listed once, alongside the most common genes and DNA of its rows. TCRdb's processing, not the authors' own work, is the source of the V and J calls. This sample holds 700,000 to 950,000 distinct CDR3 sequences; 55% to 75% were observed only once. The biggest ten clones account for about 20% of the sample.

Sample: blood. The clonotype was recovered from a man younger than 45 in good health.

The DNA reads TGTGCCAGCAGTTTCGCAGAGGGCCCATGGGATGAGCAGTTCTTC. Its translation is CASSFAEGPWDEQFF. The rearranged segments are TRBV12-3 or TRBV12-4 and TRBJ2-1; tentative D gene TRBD2, with 5 bases matching. Deletion took 3 bases off V and 8 bases off J, with a span of 17 bases between the germline ends. The CDR3 sequence holds 15 residues, the cysteine and phenylalanine included. Here the CDR3 DNA is all that survives: 45 bases in frame from base 1.